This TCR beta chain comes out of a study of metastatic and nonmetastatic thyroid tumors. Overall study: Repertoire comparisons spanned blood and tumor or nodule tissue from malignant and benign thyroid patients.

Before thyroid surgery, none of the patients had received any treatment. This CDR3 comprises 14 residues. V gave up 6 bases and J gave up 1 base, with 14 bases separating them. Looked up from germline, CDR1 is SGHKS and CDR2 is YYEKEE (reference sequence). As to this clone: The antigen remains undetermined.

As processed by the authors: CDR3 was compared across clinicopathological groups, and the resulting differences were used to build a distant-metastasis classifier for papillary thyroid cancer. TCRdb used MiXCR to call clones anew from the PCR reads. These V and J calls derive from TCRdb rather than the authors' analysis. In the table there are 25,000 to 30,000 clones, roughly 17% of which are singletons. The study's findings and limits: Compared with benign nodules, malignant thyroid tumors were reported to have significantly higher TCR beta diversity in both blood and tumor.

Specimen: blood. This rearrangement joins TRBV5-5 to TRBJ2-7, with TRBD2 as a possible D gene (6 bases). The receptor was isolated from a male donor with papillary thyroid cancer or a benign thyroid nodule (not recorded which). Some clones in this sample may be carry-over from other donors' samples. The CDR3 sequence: CASIPGGGSYEQYF. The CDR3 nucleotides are TGTGCCAGCATACCTGGGGGAGGATCCTACGAGCAGTACTTC.